This T cell receptor (beta chain) came from a study of beta chain features in type 1 diabetes. Every isolated RNA sample was fully reverse transcribed, so sequencing captured expressed TCRB transcripts. Only in-frame clones appear in the TCRdb table, and some are missing; sequencing was by immunoSEQ multiplex PCR. The data contain more than 300,000 clones, roughly 13% of them seen just once; the ten biggest clones take up more than 0.015%. Note on this clone: The antigen remains undetermined.

A single heparinised draw of roughly 100 mL on average was taken per donor. Study-wide points: The naive, central memory and Treg TCRB repertoires looked more alike in patients than they did in healthy donors.

This receptor was taken from a man aged 18 to 29 in good health. The sample taken for sequencing was naive CD4+ T cells from blood.

This CDR3 reads CASSLGSDNTEAFF. The CDR3 DNA reads TGTGCCAGCAGCTTGGGTTCAGATAACACTGAAGCTTTCTTT. The chain joins TRBV5-4 to TRBJ1-1; D gene unclear. V lost 0 bases and J lost 2, with 8 bases in between. The CDR3 length is 14 residues. Germline V gene sequence: CDR1 SGHNT, CDR2 YYREEE (reference sequence).